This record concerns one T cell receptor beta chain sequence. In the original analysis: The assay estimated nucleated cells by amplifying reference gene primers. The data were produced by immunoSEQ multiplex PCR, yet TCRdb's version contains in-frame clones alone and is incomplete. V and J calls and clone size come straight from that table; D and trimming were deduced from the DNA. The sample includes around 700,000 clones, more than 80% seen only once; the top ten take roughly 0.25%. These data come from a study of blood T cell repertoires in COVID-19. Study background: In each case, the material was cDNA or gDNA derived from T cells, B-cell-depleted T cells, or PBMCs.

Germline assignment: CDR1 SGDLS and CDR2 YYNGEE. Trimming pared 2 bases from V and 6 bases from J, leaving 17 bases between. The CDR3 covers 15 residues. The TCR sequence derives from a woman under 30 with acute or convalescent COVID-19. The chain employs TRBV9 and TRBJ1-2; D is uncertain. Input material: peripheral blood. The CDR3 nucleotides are TGTGCCAGCAGCGTGGATCACAGTATATGGAATGGCTACACCTTC. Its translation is CASSVDHSIWNGYTF. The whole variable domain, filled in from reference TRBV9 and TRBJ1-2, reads DSGVTQTPKHLITATGQRVTLRCSPRSGDLSVYWYQQSLDQGLQFLIQYYNGEERAKGNILERFSAQQFPDLHSELNLSSLELGDSALYFCASSVDHSIWNGYTFGSGTRLTVV.